Here is one TCR beta chain with its context. What it binds is unknown. This CDR3 contains 16 residues. V shed 5 bases and J 3 bases; nucleotides not matched to a gene: 9. CDR1 MGHDK and CDR2 SYGVNS come from the germline V gene. Time point defined: newly diagnosed GD, antithyroid drugs for less than 3 months. After RNA was extracted from PBMCs, the TCR library was made from it. With iRepertoire HTBI primers and Arm-PCR of CDR3 regions, TCR beta libraries were built. TCRdb re-derived calls from the multiplex PCR reads in MiXCR, one entry per CDR3 protein. The sample gives approximately 300,000 distinct CDR3 sequences, 15% to 20% of which show up once; approximately 35% is in the top ten. The data were obtained in a study of regulatory T cells in long-lasting Graves disease. Whole-study findings and limits: Lower TCR diversity characterized persistent Graves' patients relative to newly diagnosed patients.

This clonotype was obtained from a female donor with Graves disease. The rearrangement links TRBV25-1 to TRBJ2-1; 8 nucleotides align to TRBD1. The specimen was peripheral blood mononuclear cells (PBMCs), collected at new diagnosis, from a patient treated with antithyroid drugs. CDR3 region: CASSSYQGQDYNEQFF. For the CDR3, the DNA is TGTGCCAGCAGTTCGTACCAGGGACAGGACTACAATGAGCAGTTCTTC.